Reported below is one T cell receptor (beta chain). The entry originates in a study of blood T cells in healthy people across ages. Combining a sample-barcoded 5' primer with a J-beta primer mix, a second PCR ran for roughly 7 to 12 cycles. TCRdb processed the 5' RACE reads anew with MiXCR; each CDR3 protein has one entry. The sample yields 850,000 to 1,300,000 distinct CDR3 sequences, more than 35% seen once. CDR1 is SNHLY, CDR2 FYNNEI, per germline. Trimming took 11 bases from V and 0 from J, leaving 18 bases between them. The CDR3 runs 15 residues. This TCR was recovered from a woman aged 60-75 years in good health. The chain combines TRBV2 with TRBJ2-3, with D possibly being TRBD1 or TRBD2 (5 bases each). Material: blood. This CDR3 is CAGGPSLASTDTQYF. The CDR3 nucleotides are TGTGCCGGGGGACCTTCGCTAGCTAGCACAGATACGCAGTATTTT.